This TCR beta chain emerged from a study of a mutant IDH1 vaccine in newly diagnosed glioma. At the level of the study: Vaccination was launched 4-6 weeks after radiotherapy alone, or with temozolomide cycles.

Specified time point: week 35, safety follow-up. Doses comprised 300 ug of mutant IDH1 20-mer peptide each, plus topical imiquimod. The study gave patients eight vaccinations in weeks 1, 3, 5, 7, 11, 15, 19, 23. From germline, CDR1 is SGHTA and CDR2 FQGNSA. Trimming cost V 1 base and J 0 bases, with 7 bases left between them. This CDR3 spans 14 amino acids. Generated by immunoSEQ multiplex PCR, the TCRdb table keeps only in-frame clones and is missing some. In the table there are about 48,000 clones, 75% to 85% of which are singletons. In regard to this clone: As yet, its antigen is unknown.

Study-wide findings and caveats: Overall, 93.3% of patients had vaccine-induced immune responses.

Specimen: PBMCs, collected from a glioma patient whose treatment included an IDH1 peptide vaccine. The clonotype originates from a man aged 35 to 55 with glioma. The chain is built from TRBV7-2 and TRBJ2-7; unclear D gene. CDR3 sequence (DNA): TGTGCCAGCAGCTTAGATCTCGCCTCCTACGAGCAGTACGTC. Amino acids: CASSLDLASYEQYV.